Each of the 4 T cell receptor beta chains below was sequenced from the same sample in a study of cytomegalovirus exposure and HLA in healthy donors. Use of 60 Vbeta and 13 Jbeta primers characterized the PCR. Sequencing used immunoSEQ multiplex PCR; TCRdb keeps in-frame clones, though not all of them. This sample carries roughly 100,000 clones, roughly 70% of them seen once, and the ten largest clones take 9.5% to 13%. Sequencing used PBMCs. The source of these receptors is a man between 35 and 55 years old in good health and CMV-seropositive.

The genes are TRBV6-5 and TRBJ1-4, with TRBD1 identical over 8 bases. The trim removed 0 bases at V and 6 bases at J, leaving 3 bases unmatched. The CDR3 length is 15 residues. Germline lookup yields CDR1 MNHEY and CDR2 SVGAGI. The DNA of the CDR3 is TGTGCCAGCAGTTACTCGTCACAGGGGGATGAAAAACTGTTTTTT. Its translation is CASSYSSQGDEKLFF.

Only one count was recorded for this clone. The chain is built from TRBV6-1 and TRBJ2-7; TRBD1 matches at 8 bases. Per the germline V gene, CDR1 is MNHNS and CDR2 is SASEGT. The CDR3 is 15 amino acids. J gave up 6 bases and V 0 bases, and 7 bases lay outside the gene matches. The CDR3 sequence: CASSEALGQVVEQYF. The CDR3 coding sequence is TGTGCCAGCAGTGAAGCGTTGGGACAGGTGGTCGAGCAGTACTTC.

This chain uses TRBV11-2 with TRBJ2-7; 7 bases fit TRBD1. Germline loops: CDR1 SGHAT, CDR2 FQNNGV. V lost 0 bases and J lost 5; bases outside the gene matches: 10. This CDR3 has 16 residues. The CDR3 region is CASSLDWGRGSNEQYF. CDR3 DNA sequence: TGTGCCAGCAGCTTAGATTGGGGCAGGGGGTCGAACGAGCAGTACTTC.

This clone has just a few counts. The rearrangement uses TRBV5-1 and TRBJ2-3; 8 bases are a match to TRBD2. CDR3 length: 14 amino acids. With V trimmed by 2 bases and J by 5 bases, 4 bases remained unmatched. The germline V gene encodes CDR1 SGHRS and CDR2 YFSETQ. The DNA for the CDR3 is TGCGCCAGCAGCTTACTAGCGGACGGAGATACGCAGTATTTT. It yields the protein CASSLLADGDTQYF.